One sample yielded the 8 T cell receptor beta chains listed below, sequenced in a study of shared clonotypes between healthy human individuals. Profiled with immunoSEQ multiplex PCR; TCRdb holds only in-frame clones, not every one. This repertoire shows about 1.1 million clones, 60% to 80% found once; its top ten account for about 0.94%. Material: memory CD4+ T cells from PBMCs. Described subset: CD45RA-negative fraction. The receptors derive from a man aged 18 to 30 in good health. Some clones in this sample may be carry-over from other donors' samples.

This clone has only a few counts. The chain carries TRBV28 and TRBJ1-4; no firm D call. Germline loops: CDR1 MDHEN, CDR2 SYDVKM. V was clipped by 7 bases and J by 17 bases, with 17 bases between them. This CDR3 region has 11 residues. CDR3 sequence (DNA): TGTGCCAGCACCTCCTTTGACACCATCTTTTTT. Residues: CASTSFDTIFF.

Only one count was recorded for this clone. The chain recombines TRBV27 with TRBJ2-5; 7 nucleotides align to TRBD2. The CDR3 extends over 16 amino acids. Germline V gives CDR1 MNHEY, CDR2 SMNVEV (reference sequence). The V segment lost 5 bases and the J segment 2 bases; nucleotides outside the gene matches: 11. DNA of the CDR3: TGTGCCAGCAGTGCCCGAGCGGGACCCCCTCAAGAGACCCAGTACTTC. Translated, it gives CASSARAGPPQETQYF.

The CDR3 region has the DNA TGCGCCAGCAGTTTTGCAGGAGCGAACACTGAAGCTTTCTTT. Translation: CASSFAGANTEAFF. This chain joins TRBV5-1 and TRBJ1-1; D unresolved. Germline CDR1 is SGHRS and CDR2 is YFSETQ. V lost 5 bases, J lost 1 base, and 12 bases lay in between. This CDR3 region has 14 residues.

The rearrangement uses TRBV27 and TRBJ2-7; maybe TRBD1 (5 bases). The CDR3 sequence is 12 residues long. The V end was cut by 6 bases, the J end by 2 bases, with 8 bases between. Per the germline V gene, CDR1 is MNHEY and CDR2 is SMNVEV (reference sequence). For the CDR3, the DNA is TGTGCCAGCAGAGGGGCCACCTACGAGCAGTACTTC. Residues: CASRGATYEQYF.

This clone was counted between two and nine times. The CDR3 spells CASSLWGDEAFF. DNA of the CDR3: TGTGCCAGCAGCTTATGGGGGGATGAAGCTTTCTTT. The rearrangement links TRBV5-4 to TRBJ1-1; a possible D gene is TRBD1 (5 bases). CDR1 is SGHNT and CDR2 is YYREEE in the germline V gene (reference sequence). V lost 2 bases and J 7 bases, leaving 9 bases between the germline ends. CDR3 length: 12 amino acids. The complete variable domain, with remaining parts taken from reference TRBV5-4 and TRBJ1-1, reads ETGVTQSPTHLIKTRGQQVTLRCSSQSGHNTVSWYQQALGQGPQFIFQYYREEENGRGNFPPRFSGLQFPNYSSELNVNALELDDSALYLCASSLWGDEAFFGQGTRLTVV.

The V gene is TRBV2, the J gene TRBJ1-1, with D unclear. V was cut by 6 bases and J by 4 bases, with 9 bases left in between. The CDR3 covers 12 residues. Germline CDR1 reads SNHLY; CDR2 reads FYNNEI. The CDR3 coding sequence is TGTGCCAGCAGGTCCCTAGGCACTGAAGCTTTCTTT. Encoded protein: CASRSLGTEAFF.

A few counts support this clone. This chain uses TRBV18 with TRBJ2-3; 11 nucleotides agree with TRBD2. CDR1 and CDR2 from the germline V gene are KGHSH and LQKENI. J gave up 5 bases and V 5 bases, and 9 bases lay outside the gene matches. The CDR3 is 16 amino acids. CDR3 sequence reads: CASSSQVAGGQDTQYF. The CDR3 nucleotides are TGTGCCAGCTCAAGTCAGGTAGCGGGAGGGCAAGATACGCAGTATTTT.

Details on this clone: This specimen includes other DNA sequences encoding the same CDR3. The chain combines TRBV30 with TRBJ1-5; the D is unclear. CDR1 and CDR2 (germline): GTSNPN, SVGIG (reference sequence). The V gene lost 2 bases and the J gene lost 0 bases, with 5 bases spanning the gap. The CDR3 is 13 amino acids. DNA for the CDR3: TGTGCCTGGAGTTTAGGTAGCAATCAGCCCCAGCATTTT. Translation: CAWSLGSNQPQHF.